The 2 T cell receptor beta chains below come from one sample, sequenced in a study of T cells in Graves' hyperthyroidism and ophthalmopathy. Amplified TCR beta CDR3 regions derived from RNA transcripts. Initially, a first-round RT-PCR of the TCR CDR3 employed the HTBI primer set. MiXCR, run by TCRdb on the multiplex PCR reads, gives a single entry per CDR3 protein. The sample records about 560,000 distinct CDR3 sequences, around 15% being singletons. Specimen: blood. These receptors were collected from a woman aged 18-29 years with Graves' hyperthyroidism.

This clonotype appeared many times. The chain employs TRBV11-2 and TRBJ2-5; no definite D call. V lost 0 bases to trimming and J lost 5 bases, with 10 bases between them. Germline loops: CDR1 SGHAT, CDR2 FQNNGV. The length of the CDR3 is 14 residues. The CDR3 loop is CASSLDLALETQYF. The CDR3 nucleotides are TGTGCCAGCAGCTTAGATCTGGCGCTTGAGACCCAGTACTTC.

This clonotype appeared many times. This rearrangement joins TRBV9 to TRBJ1-2; D not resolved. V lost 0 bases, J lost 4 bases, and 10 bases lay in between. CDR1 and CDR2 from the germline V gene are SGDLS and YYNGEE. This CDR3 has 14 residues. As DNA, the CDR3 is TGTGCCAGCAGCGTAGATGTCCACCTCTATGGCTACACCTTC. Its translation is CASSVDVHLYGYTF. The variable domain in full, with the rest retrieved from reference TRBV9 and TRBJ1-2, is DSGVTQTPKHLITATGQRVTLRCSPRSGDLSVYWYQQSLDQGLQFLIQYYNGEERAKGNILERFSAQQFPDLHSELNLSSLELGDSALYFCASSVDVHLYGYTFGSGTRLTVV.